The source of this T cell receptor (beta chain) is a study of graft-versus-host responses after intestinal transplantation. V lost 3 bases, J lost 2 bases, and 6 bases stayed unmatched. Per germline, CDR1 SGHTA and CDR2 FQGNSA. The CDR3 has 18 amino acids. Notes on this clone: Its antigen is as yet unknown.

Clones were sequenced by immunoSEQ multiplex PCR, and TCRdb holds only the in-frame ones, with some missing. The data show over 100,000 clones, with approximately 94% seen just once and 0.23% held by the top ten. Study observations and caveats: Graft-versus-host to host-versus-graft clonal ratios in allografts were high in patients with graft-donor T cell macrochimerism. Association was observed between peak circulating GvH clone levels and early post-transplant HvG declines. Ileal or blood samples showed some GvH clones first, and such clones were also found in recipient marrow.

The V and J genes are TRBV7-2 and TRBJ2-3; TRBD2 agrees at 15 bases. This sequence originates from a human donor who was the organ donor for an intestinal transplant. Sample: unstimulated CD4+ T cells sorted from spleen or lymph node cells, taken before transplant. In DNA, the CDR3 is TGTGCCAGCAGCTTCCTGGGACTAGCGGGAGGCGTCACAGATACGCAGTATTTT. Protein: CASSFLGLAGGVTDTQYF.